This TCR beta chain was identified during a study of CD8+ T cells in alopecia areata. Per germline, CDR1 SGHRS and CDR2 YFSETQ. V trimming: 4 bases; J trimming: 0 bases; junction bases outside the gene matches: 6. This CDR3 has 16 amino acids. Sequencing templates came from extracted RNA that was reverse transcribed into cDNA. TCRdb's table, derived via immunoSEQ multiplex PCR, lists solely in-frame clones and lacks some. Of about 260,000 clones listed, roughly 60% are singletons. The treatment here: oral pan-JAK inhibitor, 5-10 mg twice daily. Lesional scalp punch biopsies and peripheral blood were collected from alopecia areata patients.

The receptor's source is a human donor with alopecia areata. The specimen was CD4+ T cells sorted from blood, collected around week 54, from a patient treated with tofacitinib. The chain is built from TRBV5-1 and TRBJ2-2; 7 nucleotides line up with TRBD2. The CDR3 loop is CASSPQGGANTGELFF. The CDR3 DNA reads TGCGCCAGCAGCCCGCAGGGAGGGGCGAACACCGGGGAGCTGTTTTTT. Full variable domain (missing parts from reference TRBV5-1 and TRBJ2-2): KAGVTQTPRYLIKTRGQQVTLSCSPISGHRSVSWYQQTPGQGLQFLFEYFSETQRNKGNFPGRFSGRQFSNSRSEMNVSTLELGDSALYLCASSPQGGANTGELFFGEGSRLTVL.